Each of the 24 T cell receptor beta chains below was sequenced from the same sample in a study of brain T cells in children with intractable seizures. The protocol was immunoSEQ multiplex PCR, while the TCRdb copy is restricted to in-frame clones and leaves out a portion. The repertoire includes about 80,000 clones, more than 75% of them detected once, and around 24% sits in the top ten. The source material was peripheral blood, sampled at surgery. All receptors derive from a girl between 2 and 10 years old with Rasmussen encephalitis and intractable seizures.

This CDR3 reads CASSATSGPNTIYF. The CDR3 coding sequence is TGTGCCAGCAGTGCCACGTCAGGGCCGAACACCATATATTTT. The chain is built from TRBV9 and TRBJ1-3; possibly TRBD1 for D (5 bases). Trimming removed 5 bases at V and 7 bases at J, with 16 bases between. This CDR3 contains 14 residues. From germline, CDR1 is SGDLS and CDR2 YYNGEE.

This rearrangement joins TRBV9 to TRBJ1-2; no firm D call. The CDR3 sequence is 13 residues long. V lost 3 bases, J lost 8 bases, and 14 bases lay in between. From germline, CDR1 is SGDLS and CDR2 YYNGEE. CDR3 residues: CASSATPLGGYTF. In nucleotides, the CDR3 is TGTGCCAGCAGCGCCACCCCGTTGGGGGGCTACACCTTC.

The CDR3 DNA sequence: TGTGCCAGTAGTGTCTCAGCGTGGGCATATGGCTACACCTTC. This gives the protein CASSVSAWAYGYTF. V usage is TRBV19 and J usage is TRBJ1-2; D not resolved. This CDR3 contains 14 residues. The germline gives CDR1 LNHDA, CDR2 SQIVND (reference sequence). Trimming left V 5 bases short and J 5 bases short, with 15 bases between.

The CDR3 here is CASSSDTQPGQGIGELFF. CDR3 bases: TGTGCCAGCAGCTCCGATACCCAGCCGGGACAGGGGATCGGGGAGCTGTTTTTT. The chain combines TRBV5-4 with TRBJ2-2, with TRBD1 matching 10 bases. Germline CDR1 SGHNT, CDR2 YYREEE (reference sequence). The CDR3 extends over 18 amino acids. V dropped 3 bases and J dropped 7; count of bases not matched to a gene: 15.

The CDR3 DNA sequence: TGTGCCAGCAGCGCAGGTCCGTCACCTTCACCCCTCCACTTT. This sequence encodes CASSAGPSPSPLHF. The chain has TRBV2 and TRBJ1-6; D is unresolved. V was pared by 6 bases and J by 9 bases, with 15 bases between. The CDR3 runs to 14 residues. Germline V gives CDR1 SNHLY, CDR2 FYNNEI.

The V and J genes are TRBV5-4 and TRBJ2-5, with D perhaps TRBD1 (5 bases). The CDR3 runs 15 residues. Trimming removed 0 bases at V and 2 bases at J, with 11 bases between. CDR1 is SGHNT and CDR2 is YYREEE in the germline V gene (reference sequence). The CDR3 coding sequence is TGTGCCAGCAGCTTGGTGACAGCGAAACAAGAGACCCAGTACTTC. Residues: CASSLVTAKQETQYF.

CDR3 sequence reads: CASSLGGMNEKLFF. The CDR3, as DNA: TGTGCCAGCAGTTTAGGCGGGATGAATGAAAAACTGTTTTTT. The J gene is TRBJ1-4, the V gene TRBV28; D not resolved. The CDR3 covers 14 residues. V shed 2 bases and J shed 5 bases, with 9 bases lying between them. Germline CDR1 and CDR2: MDHEN and SYDVKM.

The chain combines TRBV3-1 (or the pseudogene TRBV3-2) with TRBJ2-2, with 15 bases fitting TRBD2. Germline CDR1 LGHDT, CDR2 YNNKEL (reference sequence). The CDR3 runs 18 residues. V gave up 1 base and J gave up 4 bases; unmatched junction bases: 4. The CDR3 DNA sequence: TGTGCCAGCAGCCAAGGGACTAGCGGGGGGGCGGTCACCGGGGAGCTGTTTTTT. Translating it yields CASSQGTSGGAVTGELFF.

V usage is TRBV2 and J usage is TRBJ1-5, with D hard to call. CDR1 is SNHLY, CDR2 FYNNEI, per germline. Trimming cost V 3 bases and J 3 bases, with 12 bases left between them. This CDR3 comprises 15 residues. The CDR3 region is CASSEEGRANQPQHF. CDR3 coding DNA: TGTGCCAGCAGTGAGGAAGGTCGGGCCAATCAGCCCCAGCATTTT.

The chain joins TRBV6-5 to TRBJ2-3, with 8 positions matching TRBD1. CDR1 MNHEY and CDR2 SVGAGI come from the germline V gene. V shed 6 bases, J shed 8 bases, and the junction held 10 bases outside the gene matches. The CDR3 is 14 amino acids. This chain's CDR3 is CASRDTGQGGTQYF. In DNA, the CDR3 is TGTGCCAGCAGGGACACTGGACAGGGAGGTACGCAGTATTTT.

V usage is TRBV11-2 and J usage is TRBJ2-7; TRBD1 matches 10 bases. Looked up from germline, CDR1 is SGHAT and CDR2 is FQNNGV. CDR3 length: 14 amino acids. Trimming cost V 5 bases and J 2 bases; bases outside gene matches: 3. The CDR3 DNA reads TGTGCCAGCAGCCGGACAGGGGGACCCTACGAGCAGTACTTC. Translating it yields CASSRTGGPYEQYF.

This CDR3 reads CASSELALAYGYTF. CDR3 in DNA: TGTGCCAGCAGTGAATTGGCCCTGGCTTATGGCTACACCTTC. The chain uses TRBV6-1 and TRBJ1-2, with D uncertain. This CDR3 is 14 amino acids long. Trimming took off 2 bases at V and 5 bases at J, with 12 bases between the two ends. The germline V gene has CDR1 MNHNS and CDR2 SASEGT.

The chain uses TRBV7-2 and TRBJ2-5, with D uncertain. V dropped 0 bases and J dropped 5 bases, with 7 bases sitting between them. Per germline, CDR1 SGHTA and CDR2 FQGNSA. CDR3 length: 13 amino acids. CDR3 region: CASSLAGLETQYF. In DNA, the CDR3 is TGTGCCAGCAGCTTAGCAGGGTTGGAGACCCAGTACTTC.

The chain recombines TRBV5-1 with TRBJ1-1; D remains unclear. The germline V and J ends were trimmed by 4 bases and 5 bases, with 18 bases remaining between them. The CDR3 is 15 amino acids. Germline CDR1 is SGHRS and CDR2 is YFSETQ. CDR3 DNA sequence: TGCGCCAGCAGCCCCGACCGTCCCGGCAGGACTGAAGCTTTCTTT. It encodes CASSPDRPGRTEAFF.

The V gene is TRBV9, the J gene TRBJ2-5; tentative D call: TRBD1 (6 bases). The germline V and J ends were trimmed by 4 bases and 1 base, with 11 bases remaining between them. The CDR3 loop spans 14 amino acids. CDR1 is SGDLS, CDR2 YYNGEE, per germline. The CDR3 is CASSQAQGQETQYF. CDR3 DNA: TGTGCCAGCAGCCAGGCACAGGGCCAAGAGACCCAGTACTTC.

Comment on this clone: In the same sample, other DNA sequences code for this CDR3. The V call is TRBV5-1, the J call TRBJ1-1, with D possibly matching TRBD1 (6 bases). Trimming left V 3 bases short and J 1 base short, with 10 bases between. Germline CDR1 and CDR2: SGHRS and YFSETQ. The CDR3 extends over 14 amino acids. In nucleotides, the CDR3 is TGCGCCAGCAGCTCCGGACAGCCGAACACTGAAGCTTTCTTT. Translation: CASSSGQPNTEAFF.

The gene calls are TRBV12-3 or TRBV12-4 and TRBJ1-1; 7 positions agree with TRBD1. The CDR3 spans 13 residues. After removal of 6 bases from V and 7 bases from J, the junction contained 8 bases not matched to a gene. CDR3 DNA: TGTGCCAGCAGCTTGACAGGGATGGGTGAAGCTTTCTTT. Encoded protein: CASSLTGMGEAFF.

The chain couples TRBV4-1 to TRBJ1-1; D remains unclear. The germline gives CDR1 MGHRA, CDR2 YSYEKL. This CDR3 region has 13 residues. Trimming shortened V by 0 bases and J by 11 bases, and 13 bases separated the two germline ends. CDR3 sequence (DNA): TGCGCCAGCAGCCAAGAAAGTCAAGCGTCGGCTTTCTTT. This codes for CASSQESQASAFF.

The V call is TRBV19, the J call TRBJ2-2, with D tentatively TRBD2 (6 bases). V dropped 3 bases and J dropped 5 bases, with 16 bases sitting between them. Per germline, CDR1 LNHDA and CDR2 SQIVND (reference sequence). The CDR3 spans 16 residues. CDR3 sequence (DNA): TGTGCCAGTAGTATCGCGGCGGGGCTAGGTACCGGGGAGCTGTTTTTT. Translating it yields CASSIAAGLGTGELFF.

The chain has TRBV18 and TRBJ1-2, with D unclear. The germline CDR1 and CDR2 sequences are KGHSH and LQKENI. The length of the CDR3 is 16 residues. Trimming took 1 base from V and 7 from J, leaving 19 bases between them. CDR3 nucleotide sequence: TGTGCCAGCTCACCACGGAGAGACGGACGTATGGGTGGCTACACCTTC. Its translation is CASSPRRDGRMGGYTF.

This chain uses TRBV9 with TRBJ2-3; 13 positions agree with TRBD2. The CDR3 sequence is 16 residues long. The V and J ends lost 4 bases and 5 bases, in that order; junction bases with no gene match: 7. CDR1 and CDR2 (germline): SGDLS, YYNGEE. CDR3 amino acids: CASSITSGGAVDTQYF. CDR3 DNA: TGTGCCAGCAGCATTACTAGCGGGGGGGCGGTAGATACGCAGTATTTT.

CDR3 DNA sequence: TGTGCCAGTAGGCAGGATGCAGATACGCAGTATTTT. Amino acid sequence: CASRQDADTQYF. This sequence joins TRBV19 and TRBJ2-3; the D is unclear. The germline gives CDR1 LNHDA, CDR2 SQIVND (reference sequence). This CDR3 comprises 12 residues. The V and J ends lost 6 bases and 4 bases respectively, with 8 bases between them.

This clone was observed once. The chain carries TRBV6-5 and TRBJ1-5, with D uncertain. The CDR3 is 13 residues long. Trimming shortened V by 5 bases and J by 5 bases, and 10 bases separated the two germline ends. Per germline, CDR1 MNHEY and CDR2 SVGAGI. The CDR3 bases are TGTGCCAGCAGTCGAGGTTCTTATCAGCCCCAGCATTTT. Protein sequence: CASSRGSYQPQHF.

The V call is TRBV18, the J call TRBJ2-5, with 9 nucleotides matching TRBD1. The germline CDR1 and CDR2 sequences are KGHSH and LQKENI. V lost 5 bases, J lost 4 bases, and 2 bases stayed unmatched. The CDR3 extends over 13 amino acids. The CDR3 is CASSTGQGETQYF. CDR3 DNA sequence: TGTGCCAGCTCAACGGGACAGGGAGAGACCCAGTACTTC.